What follows are 17 T cell receptor beta chains derived from one specimen sequenced in a study of blood T cell repertoires in COVID-19. Profiling relied on immunoSEQ multiplex PCR, and the TCRdb table lists in-frame clones only, not all of them. The sample consists of 300,000 to 400,000 clones, around 84% of them appearing once. The sample comprised peripheral blood. The receptors were gathered from a human donor in a cohort sampled during active COVID-19.

This clone has a handful of counts. The CDR3 region is CASSAAGQGSGNTIYF. DNA for the CDR3: TGTGCCAGCAGCGCCGCGGGACAGGGCTCTGGAAACACCATATATTTT. The chain is built from TRBV9 and TRBJ1-3, with 9 nucleotides matching TRBD1. The V and J ends lost 3 bases and 0 bases, in that order; junction bases with no gene match: 4. Germline V CDR1 and CDR2: SGDLS, YYNGEE. The CDR3 has 16 residues.

The DNA for the CDR3 is TGTGCCAGTAGGCTGGTAGATAATCAGCCCCAGCATTTT. Translated: CASRLVDNQPQHF. The gene calls are TRBV19 and TRBJ1-5; D is ambiguous. The V gene's germline CDR1 is LNHDA and CDR2 SQIVND (reference sequence). V shed 6 bases and J shed 4 bases, with 10 bases lying between them. This CDR3 spans 13 amino acids.

In DNA, the CDR3 is TGTGCCATCAGTGAGTCCGGCTGGGGAGGTCAGCCCCAGCATTTT. Its translation is CAISESGWGGQPQHF. The rearrangement links TRBV10-3 to TRBJ1-5; D gene ambiguous. V lost 0 bases and J lost 6, with 12 bases in between. CDR3 length: 15 amino acids. Looked up from germline, CDR1 is ENHRY and CDR2 is SYGVKD.

In this sample, this clone turned up a few times. The chain employs TRBV18 and TRBJ2-3; TRBD1 matches at 10 bases. The CDR3 consists of 16 residues. After removal of 0 bases from V and 2 bases from J, the junction contained 2 bases not matched to a gene. Germline V gene data show CDR1 as KGHSH and CDR2 as LQKENI. CDR3 nucleotides: TGTGCCAGCTCACCACCGGGGACAGGGGACACAGATACGCAGTATTTT. It translates to CASSPPGTGDTDTQYF. Using reference TRBV18 and TRBJ2-3 for the parts outside the CDR3, the full variable domain is NAGVMQNPRHLVRRRGQEARLRCSPMKGHSHVYWYRQLPEEGLKFMVYLQKENIIDESGMPKERFSAEFPKEGPSILRIQQVVRGDSAAYFCASSPPGTGDTDTQYFGPGTRLTVL.

The V and J genes are TRBV11-3 and TRBJ2-2; 8 nucleotides line up with TRBD1. CDR1 and CDR2 from the germline V gene are SGHNT and YENEEA. Losses at the gene ends were 5 bases for V and 3 bases for J; bases not matched to a gene: 5. This CDR3 spans 15 amino acids. CDR3 nucleotide sequence: TGTGCCAGCAGCCCCGGACAGGGACACACCGGGGAGCTGTTTTTT. It encodes CASSPGQGHTGELFF.

The chain links TRBV7-3 to TRBJ2-3, with 14 bases fitting TRBD2. V shed 5 bases and J 3 bases; nucleotides not matched to a gene: 4. The germline CDR1 and CDR2 sequences are SGHTA and FQGTGA. The CDR3 loop spans 16 amino acids. The CDR3, as DNA: TGTGCCAGCAGCGAGACTAGCGGGGGGGCGACAGATACGCAGTATTTT. Protein sequence: CASSETSGGATDTQYF.

This clone was counted only a few times. J is TRBJ2-7 and V is TRBV10-3, with D possibly TRBD2 on 5 matching bases. Trimming stripped 0 bases from V and 4 bases from J, with 10 bases between. CDR1 and CDR2 (germline): ENHRY, SYGVKD. There are 14 residues in the CDR3. Here the CDR3 reads CAISESGLDYEQYF. CDR3 nucleotide sequence: TGTGCCATCAGTGAGTCCGGACTTGATTACGAGCAGTACTTC.

V usage is TRBV5-4 and J usage is TRBJ2-4, with 14 bases identical to TRBD2. Germline trimming cut 0 bases from V and 3 bases from J; bases unmatched to any gene: 2. CDR3 length: 17 residues. The germline CDR1 and CDR2 sequences are SGHNT and YYREEE (reference sequence). The CDR3 nucleotides read TGTGCCAGCAGCTTGGGACTAGCGGGAGGGAGCAAAAACATTCAGTACTTC. This codes for CASSLGLAGGSKNIQYF.

V is TRBV21-1 and J is TRBJ1-1. TRBV21-1 is a listed pseudogene. CDR3 length: 15 amino acids. The CDR3, as DNA: TGTGCCAGCAGCAAAGATTTAGTCCGCCACCATGAAGCTTTCTTT. It yields the protein CASSKDLVRHHEAFF.

The CDR3 DNA reads as TGTGCCAGCAGCGTAGATAGCGTCACCTACAATGAGCAGTTCTTC. This gives the protein CASSVDSVTYNEQFF. This chain connects TRBV9 to TRBJ2-1, with D tentatively TRBD2 (5 bases). Germline CDR1 is SGDLS and CDR2 is YYNGEE. CDR3 length equals 15 residues. Trimming cost V 0 bases and J 2 bases, with 9 bases left between them. The full variable domain, its missing parts supplied by reference TRBV9 and TRBJ2-1, is DSGVTQTPKHLITATGQRVTLRCSPRSGDLSVYWYQQSLDQGLQFLIQYYNGEERAKGNILERFSAQQFPDLHSELNLSSLELGDSALYFCASSVDSVTYNEQFFGPGTRLTVL.

This chain joins TRBV4-1 and TRBJ2-7; 10 positions match TRBD2. The ends lost 3 bases at V and 4 bases at J; junction bases unmatched: 3. CDR3 length equals 14 residues. Germline CDR1 and CDR2: MGHRA and YSYEKL. The CDR3 protein is CASSQSSGSYEQYF. The CDR3, as DNA: TGCGCCAGCAGCCAGTCTAGCGGGAGTTACGAGCAGTACTTC.

The CDR3: CSAGGGETQYF. DNA for the CDR3: TGCAGCGCAGGGGGCGGAGAGACCCAGTACTTC. This chain links TRBV29-1 with TRBJ2-5; 8 bases line up with TRBD1. CDR3 length: 11 amino acids. Per the germline V gene, CDR1 is SQVTM and CDR2 is ANQGSEA. Germline trimming cut 7 bases from V and 4 bases from J; bases unmatched to any gene: 2.

This clone was seen just once. The chain joins TRBV7-7 to TRBJ2-2; TRBD2 matches 7 bases. From germline, CDR1 is SSHAT and CDR2 FNYEAQ (reference sequence). J was trimmed by 0 bases and V by 5 bases; bases with no gene match: 6. The CDR3 runs 16 residues. CDR3 nucleotide sequence: TGTGCCAGCAGCCAAGCCACTAGCGCGAACACCGGGGAGCTGTTTTTT. Encoded protein: CASSQATSANTGELFF.

The chain couples TRBV7-3 to TRBJ1-4; no clear D gene. CDR3 length: 17 amino acids. Germline CDR1 is SGHTA and CDR2 is FQGTGA. The V gene lost 2 bases and the J gene lost 0 bases, with 13 bases spanning the gap. CDR3 loop: CASSLPFSGATNEKLFF. In DNA form, the CDR3 reads TGTGCCAGCAGCTTACCCTTCTCGGGTGCAACTAATGAAAAACTGTTTTTT. Filled out from reference TRBV7-3 and TRBJ1-4, the complete variable domain reads GAGVSQTPSNKVTEKGKYVELRCDPISGHTALYWYRQSLGQGPEFLIYFQGTGAADDSGLPNDRFFAVRPEGSVSTLKIQRTERGDSAVYLCASSLPFSGATNEKLFFGSGTQLSVL.

The V and J genes are TRBV5-1 and TRBJ1-2; TRBD1 matches at 11 bases. This CDR3 has 16 residues. Germline lookup yields CDR1 SGHRS and CDR2 YFSETQ. The V gene end was trimmed by 2 bases and the J gene end by 0 bases; junction bases not matched to a gene: 3. The CDR3 is CASSFTGQGANYGYTF. CDR3 DNA: TGCGCCAGCAGCTTTACGGGACAGGGGGCTAACTATGGCTACACCTTC.

This chain connects TRBV5-1 to TRBJ2-7, with 9 bases lining up with TRBD1. CDR3 length: 17 residues. Germline CDR1 reads SGHRS; CDR2 reads YFSETQ. J lost 5 bases, V lost 4 bases, and 16 bases had no gene match. The CDR3, as DNA: TGCGCCAGCAGCCGGTCCGGCATTGGGACAGGGACCGACGAGCAGTACTTC. Translated, it gives CASSRSGIGTGTDEQYF.

The chain carries TRBV2 and TRBJ2-2, with D perhaps matching TRBD1 (5 bases). The CDR3 length is 16 residues. The germline V gene encodes CDR1 SNHLY and CDR2 FYNNEI. Trimming took off 4 bases at V and 1 base at J, with 13 bases between the two ends. CDR3 amino acids: CASSGLGRMNTGELFF. DNA for the CDR3: TGTGCCAGCAGTGGGCTGGGGCGGATGAACACCGGGGAGCTGTTTTTT.